These 12 T cell receptor beta chains were all obtained from the same sample, sequenced in a study of cytomegalovirus exposure and HLA in healthy donors. TCRdb keeps only in-frame clones here, not all; method: immunoSEQ multiplex PCR. Among 200,000 to 250,000 clones listed, roughly 87% were seen once. Sequenced material: PBMCs. The receptors here all came from a man younger than 35 in good health and CMV-seropositive.

This clone was detected only once. The chain joins TRBV27 to TRBJ2-3; perhaps TRBD2 as D (5 bases). From germline, CDR1 is MNHEY and CDR2 SMNVEV (reference sequence). V lost 5 bases and J 2 bases, leaving 14 bases between the germline ends. The CDR3 runs 15 residues. CDR3 bases: TGTGCCAGCAGTCCCCCTACTAGGAACACAGATACGCAGTATTTT. This encodes CASSPPTRNTDTQYF.

V is TRBV5-1 and J is TRBJ1-1, with D unresolved. This CDR3 has 14 amino acids. V was pared by 0 bases and J by 1 base, with 7 bases between. Germline V gene data show CDR1 as SGHRS and CDR2 as YFSETQ. The CDR3 DNA reads as TGCGCCAGCAGCTTGGCCATGAAGAACACTGAAGCTTTCTTT. It translates to CASSLAMKNTEAFF.

This chain links TRBV14 with TRBJ2-1; 10 nucleotides match TRBD2. The CDR3 consists of 16 residues. Per germline, CDR1 SGHDN and CDR2 FVKESK. V gave up 3 bases and J gave up 3 bases; unmatched junction bases: 5. The CDR3 region is CASSHLGTSDYNEQFF. The CDR3 region has the DNA TGTGCCAGCAGCCATCTCGGGACTAGCGACTACAATGAGCAGTTCTTC.

In this sample, this clone turned up a few times. The chain uses TRBV9 and TRBJ2-1; no clear D. The germline V gene has CDR1 SGDLS and CDR2 YYNGEE. With 5 bases removed from V and 4 bases from J, the gap between germline ends came to 10 bases. This CDR3 has 13 amino acids. CDR3 protein: CASRSPGYNEQFF. The CDR3, as DNA: TGTGCCAGCAGGAGCCCAGGTTACAATGAGCAGTTCTTC.

V gene TRBV28 combines with J gene TRBJ1-3; D not certain. V was cut by 7 bases and J by 0 bases, with 10 bases left in between. This CDR3 region has 14 residues. Germline V gives CDR1 MDHEN, CDR2 SYDVKM. CDR3 sequence reads: CASNPDTSGNTIYF. The CDR3 coding sequence is TGTGCCAGCAACCCTGATACCTCTGGAAACACCATATATTTT. Drawing the rest from reference TRBV28 and TRBJ1-3, the complete variable domain is DVKVTQSSRYLVKRTGEKVFLECVQDMDHENMFWYRQDPGLGLRLIYFSYDVKMKEKGDIPEGYSVSREKKERFSLILESASTNQTSMYLCASNPDTSGNTIYFGEGSWLTVV.

V is TRBV5-1 and J is TRBJ1-4; 7 positions agree with TRBD1. V shed 7 bases, J shed 4 bases, and the junction held 10 bases outside the gene matches. Germline V CDR1 and CDR2: SGHRS, YFSETQ. This CDR3 has 15 residues. CDR3 coding DNA: TGCGCCAGCTCCAGGGGGGAGGGCGTTAATGAAAAACTGTTTTTT. Translated: CASSRGEGVNEKLFF.

The genes are TRBV30 and TRBJ1-5, with D hard to call. Germline V gene lookup returns CDR1 GTSNPN and CDR2 SVGIG (reference sequence). The CDR3 loop spans 14 amino acids. V gave up 2 bases and J gave up 5 bases, with 13 bases separating them. This chain's CDR3 is CAWSTRGFDQPQHF. The CDR3 coding sequence is TGTGCCTGGAGTACTCGGGGATTCGATCAGCCCCAGCATTTT. The full variable domain, with the rest looked up from reference TRBV30 and TRBJ1-5, is SQTIHQWPATLVQPVGSPLSLECTVEGTSNPNLYWYRQAAGRGLQLLFYSVGIGQISSEVPQNLSASRPQDRQFILSSKKLLLSDSGFYLCAWSTRGFDQPQHFGDGTRLSIL.

The chain couples TRBV29-1 to TRBJ1-1; D is unresolved. The germline V gene encodes CDR1 SQVTM and CDR2 ANQGSEA. Trimming removed 7 bases from V and 7 bases from J, with 25 bases in between. CDR3 length: 15 residues. CDR3 sequence: CSAEPMSMRLLEAFF. The CDR3 DNA reads TGCAGCGCGGAGCCCATGTCAATGAGGCTCCTTGAAGCTTTCTTT.

The J gene is TRBJ2-2, the V gene TRBV6-1; D not resolved. The CDR3 contains 14 residues. Germline assignment: CDR1 MNHNS and CDR2 SASEGT. The V and J ends lost 10 bases and 5 bases respectively, with 17 bases between them. This chain's CDR3 is CATGRTVGTGELFF. CDR3 nucleotide sequence: TGTGCCACCGGACGGACCGTGGGGACCGGGGAGCTGTTTTTT.

This clone has a handful of counts. V gene TRBV5-1 combines with J gene TRBJ2-7, with TRBD1 matching 7 bases. The CDR3 is made up of 14 amino acids. V was pared by 4 bases and J by 5 bases, with 9 bases of the junction left unmatched. Germline-derived CDR1 and CDR2 are SGHRS and YFSETQ. Here the CDR3 reads CASSVDRDLNEQYF. DNA for the CDR3: TGCGCCAGCAGCGTAGACAGGGACCTTAACGAGCAGTACTTC.

The V call is TRBV15, the J call TRBJ2-5; no definite D call. The germline V and J ends were trimmed by 0 bases and 9 bases, with 8 bases remaining between them. The CDR3 is 12 residues long. CDR1 and CDR2 (germline): LNHNV, YYDKDF (reference sequence). The CDR3 sequence: CATSRDGSAQYF. CDR3 nucleotides: TGTGCCACCAGCAGAGACGGGTCGGCCCAGTACTTC.

In regard to this clone: It is likely a read error: a sequence one base away is far more abundant. This rearrangement joins TRBV6-5 to TRBJ2-2; maybe TRBD2 (6 bases). CDR1 MNHEY and CDR2 SVGAGI come from the germline V gene. The ends were cut back, 2 bases at V and 6 bases at J, with 7 bases in the middle. CDR3 length: 13 amino acids. Written as DNA, the CDR3 is TGTGCCAGCAGTTACGGGGGGTCCGGGGAGCTGTTTTTT. Translating gives CASSYGGSGELFF.